Following are 10 T cell receptor beta chains from one sample sequenced in a study of tumor and adjacent non-tumor tissue in lung cancer. A modified ARM-PCR protocol with three rounds of nested PCR amplified TCRbeta. MiXCR was run by TCRdb on the multiplex PCR reads, yielding one entry per CDR3 protein. Among 120,000 to 150,000 distinct CDR3 sequences listed, approximately 66% were seen once. The template was RNA from unsorted bulk tissue. Sequencing used lung tumor tissue. The receptors were sampled from a man aged 55 to 70 with small cell lung cancer.

As concerns this clonotype: The junction departs from the called germline gene at one end, perhaps through a read error. The chain combines TRBV10-3 with TRBJ1-1; TRBD1 matches 10 bases. The CDR3 contains 14 residues. Germline V CDR1 and CDR2: ENHRY, SYGVKD. CDR3 sequence: CAITRTGGFTEAFF. CDR3 DNA sequence: TGTGCTATCACTAGGACAGGGGGTTTCACTGAAGCTTTCTTT.

CDR3 DNA: TGTGCCAGCAGTTTTTTAGCGGGAGGAGCTAATACGCAGTATTTT. It encodes CASSFLAGGANTQYF. The V gene is TRBV12-3 or TRBV12-4, the J gene TRBJ2-3; TRBD2 matches at 10 bases. This CDR3 is built from 15 residues. V shed 3 bases and J 7 bases; nucleotides not matched to a gene: 7.

The rearrangement joins TRBV5-1 to TRBJ2-6; 7 bases are shared with TRBD1. Per the germline V gene, CDR1 is SGHRS and CDR2 is YFSETQ. V lost 4 bases to trimming and J lost 2 bases; unmatched junction nucleotides: 3. This CDR3 comprises 15 residues. The CDR3 sequence: CASSPGTAGANVLTF. The CDR3 DNA is TGCGCCAGCAGCCCTGGGACAGCTGGGGCCAACGTCCTGACTTTC.

With regard to this clonotype: Possible read error: a much larger clone is one base away. The chain is built from TRBV6-8 and TRBJ1-1; possibly TRBD1 for D (6 bases). This CDR3 spans 12 amino acids. Per the germline V gene, CDR1 is MNHGY and CDR2 is SAAAGT. The CDR3 nucleotides are TGTGTCAGCAGCTCAGGACAGAATGAAGCTTTCTTT. Amino acid sequence: CVSSSGQNEAFF.

The chain employs TRBV7-3 and TRBJ2-5; either TRBD1 or TRBD2 may supply D (5 bases each). Germline V gene lookup returns CDR1 SGHTA and CDR2 FQGTGA. The length of the CDR3 is 13 residues. V lost 3 bases and J 6 bases, leaving 11 bases between the germline ends. The CDR3 loop is CASSFTGTQTQYF. In DNA form, the CDR3 reads TGTGCCAGCAGCTTTACCGGGACCCAGACCCAGTACTTC.

Comment on this clonotype: One junction end does not reproduce the germline sequence, and a read error may be involved. V usage is TRBV11-2 and J usage is TRBJ1-1, with D unresolved. The germline CDR1 and CDR2 sequences are SGHAT and FQNNGV. The CDR3 has 15 residues. In DNA, the CDR3 is TGTGCCTGCAGCTTAACAGCAGGAATGAACACTGAAGCCTTCTTT. It translates to CACSLTAGMNTEAFF.

V and J are TRBV11-1 and TRBJ1-5; 7 bases fit TRBD1. Germline assignment: CDR1 SGHAT and CDR2 FQDESV (reference sequence). Trimming took 6 bases from V and 5 from J; bases not matched to a gene: 28. The CDR3 runs 21 residues. CDR3: CASSPSPARSKPGQSDQPQHF. For the CDR3, the DNA is TGTGCCAGCAGTCCAAGCCCAGCACGCTCAAAACCGGGACAGAGCGATCAGCCCCAGCATTTT.

Only a few counts were recorded for this clonotype. The junction and the germline gene differ at one end; a read error may be behind it. The chain uses TRBV6-2 or TRBV6-3 and TRBJ1-2; 7 nucleotides align to TRBD1. The CDR3 spans 16 residues. Germline V gene lookup returns CDR1 MNHEY and CDR2 SVGEGT. The CDR3 bases are TGTGCCAGCAGTGCCCTCGACAGGGTAAGAAGAGATGGCCACACCTTC. This sequence encodes CASSALDRVRRDGHTF.

In its sample, this clonotype was seen many times. The chain uses TRBV20-1 and TRBJ1-1; no definite D call. The CDR3 sequence is 14 residues long. The germline CDR1 and CDR2 sequences are DFQATT and SNEGSKA (reference sequence). The V gene lost 5 bases and the J gene lost 4 bases, with 17 bases spanning the gap. CDR3 bases: TGCAGTGCTCCTCGGAACGGATTTCGCACTGAAGCTTTCTTT. This gives the protein CSAPRNGFRTEAFF.

As for this clonotype: This could be a read error, since a much larger clone is one nucleotide away. The genes are TRBV20-1 and TRBJ2-3; D tentatively fits TRBD1 or TRBD2 (5 bases each). The CDR3 runs to 13 residues. From germline, CDR1 is DFQATT and CDR2 SNEGSKA (reference sequence). CDR3 bases: TGCAGTACTAGAGATTCAGGGCTCCATACGCAGTATTTT. Its translation is CSTRDSGLHTQYF.